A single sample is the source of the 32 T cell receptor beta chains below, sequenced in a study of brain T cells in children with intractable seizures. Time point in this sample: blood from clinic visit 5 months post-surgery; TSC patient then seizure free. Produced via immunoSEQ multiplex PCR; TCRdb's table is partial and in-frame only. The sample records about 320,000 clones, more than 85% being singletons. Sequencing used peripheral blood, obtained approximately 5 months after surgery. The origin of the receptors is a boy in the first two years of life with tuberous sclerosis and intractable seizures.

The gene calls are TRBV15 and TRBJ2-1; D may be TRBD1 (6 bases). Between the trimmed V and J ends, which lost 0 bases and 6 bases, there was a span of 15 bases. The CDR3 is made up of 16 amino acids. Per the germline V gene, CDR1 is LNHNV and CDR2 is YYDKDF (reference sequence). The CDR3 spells CATSRDPWDTSNEQFF. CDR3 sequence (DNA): TGTGCCACCAGCAGAGACCCATGGGACACCTCCAATGAGCAGTTCTTC.

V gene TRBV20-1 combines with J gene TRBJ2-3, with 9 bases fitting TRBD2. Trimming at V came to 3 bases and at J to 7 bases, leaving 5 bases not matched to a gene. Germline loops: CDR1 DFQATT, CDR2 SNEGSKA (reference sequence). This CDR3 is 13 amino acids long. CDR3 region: CSASLSGGYTQYF. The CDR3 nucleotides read TGCAGTGCTAGTCTTAGCGGGGGTTATACGCAGTATTTT.

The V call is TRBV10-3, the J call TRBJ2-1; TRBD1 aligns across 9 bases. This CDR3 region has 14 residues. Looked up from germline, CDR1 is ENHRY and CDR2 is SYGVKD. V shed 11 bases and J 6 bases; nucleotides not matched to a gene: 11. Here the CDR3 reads CASAWDRVGNEQFF. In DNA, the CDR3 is TGTGCCTCCGCTTGGGACAGGGTGGGCAATGAGCAGTTCTTC.

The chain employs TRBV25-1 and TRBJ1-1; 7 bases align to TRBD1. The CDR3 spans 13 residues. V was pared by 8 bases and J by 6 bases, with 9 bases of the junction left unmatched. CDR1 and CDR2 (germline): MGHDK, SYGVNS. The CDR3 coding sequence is TGTGCCAGCGTAAGAGCCGGGACAGCTGAAGCTTTCTTT. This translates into CASVRAGTAEAFF.

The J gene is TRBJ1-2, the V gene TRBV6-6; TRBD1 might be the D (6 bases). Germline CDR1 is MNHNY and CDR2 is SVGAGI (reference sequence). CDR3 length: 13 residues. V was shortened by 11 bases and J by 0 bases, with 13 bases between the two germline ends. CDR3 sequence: CAGEGGPNYGYTF. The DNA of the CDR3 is TGTGCCGGCGAGGGGGGCCCTAACTATGGCTACACCTTC.

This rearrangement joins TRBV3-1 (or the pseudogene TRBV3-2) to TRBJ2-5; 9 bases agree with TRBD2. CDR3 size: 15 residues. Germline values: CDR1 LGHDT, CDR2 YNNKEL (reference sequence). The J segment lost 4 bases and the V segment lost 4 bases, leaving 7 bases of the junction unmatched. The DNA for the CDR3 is TGTGCCAGCAGCCCAACCGGGACTAGCATAGAGACCCAGTACTTC. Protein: CASSPTGTSIETQYF.

This CDR3 reads CASSQDPWTEKNTEAFF. The CDR3 DNA follows: TGCGCCAGCAGCCAAGATCCCTGGACAGAAAAGAACACTGAAGCTTTCTTT. The chain recombines TRBV4-1 with TRBJ1-1, with D perhaps matching TRBD1 (6 bases). Trimming stripped 0 bases from V and 1 base from J, with 15 bases between. CDR3 length: 17 amino acids. Germline V gene data show CDR1 as MGHRA and CDR2 as YSYEKL.

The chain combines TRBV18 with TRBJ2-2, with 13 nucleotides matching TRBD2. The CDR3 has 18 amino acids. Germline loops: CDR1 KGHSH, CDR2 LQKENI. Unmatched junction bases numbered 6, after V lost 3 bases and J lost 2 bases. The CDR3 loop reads CASSPRTSGGYNTGELFF. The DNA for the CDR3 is TGTGCCAGCTCACCGAGGACTAGCGGGGGTTATAACACCGGGGAGCTGTTTTTT.

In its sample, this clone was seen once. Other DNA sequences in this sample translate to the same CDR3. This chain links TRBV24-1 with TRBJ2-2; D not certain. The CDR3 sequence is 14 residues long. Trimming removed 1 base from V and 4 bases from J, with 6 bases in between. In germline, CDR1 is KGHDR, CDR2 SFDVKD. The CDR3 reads CATSDFGGTGELFF. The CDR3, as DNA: TGTGCCACCAGTGATTTCGGCGGCACCGGGGAGCTGTTTTTT.

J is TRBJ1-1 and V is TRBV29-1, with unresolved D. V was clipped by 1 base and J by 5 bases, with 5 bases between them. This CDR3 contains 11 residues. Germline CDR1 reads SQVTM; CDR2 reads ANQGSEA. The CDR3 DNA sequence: TGCAGCGTTGAAGTATGGACTGAAGCTTTCTTT. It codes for CSVEVWTEAFF. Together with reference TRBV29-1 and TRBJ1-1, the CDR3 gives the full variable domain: SAVISQKPSRDICQRGTSLTIQCQVDSQVTMMFWYRQQPGQSLTLIATANQGSEATYESGFVIDKFPISRPNLTFSTLTVSNMSPEDSSIYLCSVEVWTEAFFGQGTRLTVV.

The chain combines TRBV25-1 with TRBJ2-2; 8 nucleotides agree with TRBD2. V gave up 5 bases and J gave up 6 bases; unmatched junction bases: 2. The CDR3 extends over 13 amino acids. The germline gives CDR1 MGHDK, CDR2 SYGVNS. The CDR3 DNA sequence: TGTGCCAGCAGTATTAGCGGGGCCGGGGAGCTGTTTTTT. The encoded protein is CASSISGAGELFF.

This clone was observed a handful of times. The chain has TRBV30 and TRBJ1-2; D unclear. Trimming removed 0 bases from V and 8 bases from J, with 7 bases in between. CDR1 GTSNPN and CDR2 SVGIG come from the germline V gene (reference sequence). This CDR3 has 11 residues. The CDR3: CAWSVADGYTF. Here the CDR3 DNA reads TGTGCCTGGAGTGTAGCCGACGGCTACACCTTC.

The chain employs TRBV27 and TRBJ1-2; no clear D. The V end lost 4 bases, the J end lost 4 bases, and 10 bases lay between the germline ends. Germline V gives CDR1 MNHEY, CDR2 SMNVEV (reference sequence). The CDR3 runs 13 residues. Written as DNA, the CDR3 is TGTGCCAGCAGTTCACTCGGGCCCTATGGCTACACCTTC. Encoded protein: CASSSLGPYGYTF.

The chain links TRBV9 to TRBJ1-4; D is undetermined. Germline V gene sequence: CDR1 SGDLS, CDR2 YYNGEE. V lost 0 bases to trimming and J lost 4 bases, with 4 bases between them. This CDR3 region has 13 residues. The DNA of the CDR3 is TGTGCCAGCAGCGTAGGATTTAATGAAAAACTGTTTTTT. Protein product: CASSVGFNEKLFF.

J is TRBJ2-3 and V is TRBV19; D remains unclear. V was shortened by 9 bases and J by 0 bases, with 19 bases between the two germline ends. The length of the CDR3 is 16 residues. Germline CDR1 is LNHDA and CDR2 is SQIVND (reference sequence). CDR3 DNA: TGTGCCAGCTCTCCCCTTATGGGCAGTAGCACAGATACGCAGTATTTT. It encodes CASSPLMGSSTDTQYF.

The CDR3, as DNA: TGTGCCAGCAGCCAGGAAGACGGACTCAATGAAAAACTGTTTTTT. The encoded protein is CASSQEDGLNEKLFF. The rearrangement uses TRBV3-1 (or the pseudogene TRBV3-2) and TRBJ1-4; D gene unclear. Trimming cost V 3 bases and J 5 bases, with 13 bases left between them. CDR1 and CDR2 (germline): LGHDT, YNNKEL (reference sequence). This CDR3 region has 15 residues.

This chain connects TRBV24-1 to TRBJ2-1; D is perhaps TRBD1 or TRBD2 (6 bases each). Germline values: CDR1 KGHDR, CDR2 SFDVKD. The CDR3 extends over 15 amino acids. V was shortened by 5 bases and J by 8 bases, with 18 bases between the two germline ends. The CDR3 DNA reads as TGTGCCACCAGTGGGGGACGGGGGCCCTCCGATGAGCAGTTCTTC. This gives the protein CATSGGRGPSDEQFF.

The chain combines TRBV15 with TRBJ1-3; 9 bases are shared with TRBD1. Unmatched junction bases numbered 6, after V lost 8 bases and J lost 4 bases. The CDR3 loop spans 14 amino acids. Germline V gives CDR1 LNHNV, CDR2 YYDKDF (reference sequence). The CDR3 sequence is CATQGTGSGNTIYF. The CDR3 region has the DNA TGTGCCACCCAAGGGACAGGGTCCGGAAACACCATATATTTT.

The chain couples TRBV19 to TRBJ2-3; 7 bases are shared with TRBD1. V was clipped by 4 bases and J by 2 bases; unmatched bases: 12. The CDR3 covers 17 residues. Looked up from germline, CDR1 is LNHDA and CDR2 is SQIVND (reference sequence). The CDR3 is CASSKSTGAGVTDTQYF. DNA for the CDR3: TGTGCCAGTAGTAAGTCAACAGGGGCTGGGGTCACAGATACGCAGTATTTT.

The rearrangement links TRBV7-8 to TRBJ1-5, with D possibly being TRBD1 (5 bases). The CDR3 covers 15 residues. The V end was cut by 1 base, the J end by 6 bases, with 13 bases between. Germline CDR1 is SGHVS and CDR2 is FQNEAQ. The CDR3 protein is CASSLGMDIGQPQHF. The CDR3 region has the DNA TGTGCCAGCAGCTTAGGGATGGACATTGGTCAGCCCCAGCATTTT.

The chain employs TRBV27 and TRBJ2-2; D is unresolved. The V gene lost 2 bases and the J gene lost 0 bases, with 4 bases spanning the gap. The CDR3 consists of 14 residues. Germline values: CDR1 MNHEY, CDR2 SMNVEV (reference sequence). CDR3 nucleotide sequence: TGTGCCAGCAGTTTAAACTCGAACACCGGGGAGCTGTTTTTT. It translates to CASSLNSNTGELFF.

The CDR3 region is CSASMADEQFF. CDR3 bases: TGCAGTGCTAGTATGGCGGATGAGCAGTTCTTC. The chain carries TRBV20-1 and TRBJ2-1; D is ambiguous. V lost 3 bases, J lost 8 bases, and 8 bases lay in between. Germline CDR1 reads DFQATT; CDR2 reads SNEGSKA (reference sequence). The CDR3 consists of 11 residues.

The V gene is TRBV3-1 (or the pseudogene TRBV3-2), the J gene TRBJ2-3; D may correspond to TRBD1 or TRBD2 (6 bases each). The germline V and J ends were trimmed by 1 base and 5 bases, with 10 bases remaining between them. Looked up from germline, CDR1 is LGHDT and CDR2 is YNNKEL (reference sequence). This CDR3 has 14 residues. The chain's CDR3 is CASSQVGGIDTQYF. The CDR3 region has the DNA TGTGCCAGCAGCCAAGTAGGGGGGATAGATACGCAGTATTTT.

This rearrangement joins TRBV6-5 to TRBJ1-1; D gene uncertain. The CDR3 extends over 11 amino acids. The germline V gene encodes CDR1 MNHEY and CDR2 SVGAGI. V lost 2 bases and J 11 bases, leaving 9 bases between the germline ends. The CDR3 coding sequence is TGTGCCAGCAGTTACGGAACCGCGGCTTTCTTT. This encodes CASSYGTAAFF.

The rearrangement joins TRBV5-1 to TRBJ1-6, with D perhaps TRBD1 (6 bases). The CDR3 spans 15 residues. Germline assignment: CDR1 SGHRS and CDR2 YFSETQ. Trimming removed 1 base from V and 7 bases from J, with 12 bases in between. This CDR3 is CASSLRQDRNSPLHF. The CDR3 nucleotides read TGCGCCAGCAGCTTGAGACAGGATAGGAATTCACCCCTCCACTTT.

CDR3 amino acids: CSASGQGKETQYF. DNA for the CDR3: TGCAGTGCTAGTGGACAGGGAAAAGAGACCCAGTACTTC. The chain is built from TRBV20-1 and TRBJ2-5, with 8 bases fitting TRBD1. The germline gives CDR1 DFQATT, CDR2 SNEGSKA (reference sequence). This CDR3 region has 13 residues. V shed 3 bases, J shed 3 bases, and the junction held 3 bases outside the gene matches.

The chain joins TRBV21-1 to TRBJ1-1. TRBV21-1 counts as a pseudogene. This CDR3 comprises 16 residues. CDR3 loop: CASSTQSGEGRTEAFF. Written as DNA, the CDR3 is TGTGCCAGCAGCACTCAATCAGGGGAGGGTCGGACTGAAGCTTTCTTT.

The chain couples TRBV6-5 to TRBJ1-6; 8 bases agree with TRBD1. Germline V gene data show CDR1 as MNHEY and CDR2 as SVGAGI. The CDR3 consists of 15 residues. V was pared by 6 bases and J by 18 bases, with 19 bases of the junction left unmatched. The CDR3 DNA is TGTGCCAGCAGGGGTCGGGACAGGCAGAATTCATGGCCCCACTTT. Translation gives CASRGRDRQNSWPHF.

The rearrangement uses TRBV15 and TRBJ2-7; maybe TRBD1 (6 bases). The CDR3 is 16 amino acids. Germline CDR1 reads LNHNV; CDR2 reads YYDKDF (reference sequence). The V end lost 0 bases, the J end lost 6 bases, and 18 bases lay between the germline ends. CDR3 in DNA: TGTGCCACCAGCAGAGATAGTAGCCCCAGGGGCGTCGAGCAGTACTTC. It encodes CATSRDSSPRGVEQYF.

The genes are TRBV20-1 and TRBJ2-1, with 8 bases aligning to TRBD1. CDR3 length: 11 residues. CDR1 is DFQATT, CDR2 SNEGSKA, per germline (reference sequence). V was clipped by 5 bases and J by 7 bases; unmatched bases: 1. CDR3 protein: CSAQGANEQFF. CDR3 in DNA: TGCAGTGCTCAGGGGGCGAATGAGCAGTTCTTC.

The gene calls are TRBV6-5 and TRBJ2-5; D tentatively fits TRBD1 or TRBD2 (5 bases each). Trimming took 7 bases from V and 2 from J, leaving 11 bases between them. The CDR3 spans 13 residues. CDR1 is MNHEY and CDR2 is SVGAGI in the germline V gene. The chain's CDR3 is CASKRGPQETQYF. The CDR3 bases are TGTGCCAGCAAAAGGGGACCTCAAGAGACCCAGTACTTC.

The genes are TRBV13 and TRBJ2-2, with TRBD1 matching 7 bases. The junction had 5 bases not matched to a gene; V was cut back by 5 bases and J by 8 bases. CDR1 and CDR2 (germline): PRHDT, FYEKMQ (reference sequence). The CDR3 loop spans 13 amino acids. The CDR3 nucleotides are TGTGCCAGCAGCCTACAGGGGAAAGGGGAGCTGTTTTTT. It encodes CASSLQGKGELFF.